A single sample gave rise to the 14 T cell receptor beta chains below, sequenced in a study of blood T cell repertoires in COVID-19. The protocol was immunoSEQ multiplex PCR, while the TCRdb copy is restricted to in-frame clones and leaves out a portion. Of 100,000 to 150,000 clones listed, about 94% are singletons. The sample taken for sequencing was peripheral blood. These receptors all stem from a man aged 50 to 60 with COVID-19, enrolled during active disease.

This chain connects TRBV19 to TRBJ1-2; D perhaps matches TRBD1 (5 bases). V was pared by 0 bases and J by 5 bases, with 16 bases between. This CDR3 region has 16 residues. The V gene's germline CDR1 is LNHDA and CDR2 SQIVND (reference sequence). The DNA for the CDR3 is TGTGCCAGTAGTATAGATCGGTTTACGACAGCTTATGGCTACACCTTC. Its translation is CASSIDRFTTAYGYTF.

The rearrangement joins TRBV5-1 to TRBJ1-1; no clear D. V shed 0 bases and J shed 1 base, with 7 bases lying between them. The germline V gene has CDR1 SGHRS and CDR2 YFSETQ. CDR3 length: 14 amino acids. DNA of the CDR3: TGCGCCAGCAGCTTGGTCGCGGGGAACACTGAAGCTTTCTTT. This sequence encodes CASSLVAGNTEAFF.

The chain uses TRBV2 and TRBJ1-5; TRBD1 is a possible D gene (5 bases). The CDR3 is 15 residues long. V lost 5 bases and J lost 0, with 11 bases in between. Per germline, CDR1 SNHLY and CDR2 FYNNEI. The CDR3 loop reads CASSIDRSSNQPQHF. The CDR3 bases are TGTGCCAGCAGTATAGACAGATCTAGCAATCAGCCCCAGCATTTT.

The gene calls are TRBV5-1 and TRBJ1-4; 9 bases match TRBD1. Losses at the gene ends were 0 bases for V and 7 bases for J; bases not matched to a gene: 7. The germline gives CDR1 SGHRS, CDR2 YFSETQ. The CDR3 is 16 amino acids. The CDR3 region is CASSLGTGGVGEKLFF. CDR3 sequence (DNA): TGCGCCAGCAGCTTGGGAACAGGGGGCGTCGGTGAAAAACTGTTTTTT. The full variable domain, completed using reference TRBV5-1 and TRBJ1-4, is KAGVTQTPRYLIKTRGQQVTLSCSPISGHRSVSWYQQTPGQGLQFLFEYFSETQRNKGNFPGRFSGRQFSNSRSEMNVSTLELGDSALYLCASSLGTGGVGEKLFFGSGTQLSVL.

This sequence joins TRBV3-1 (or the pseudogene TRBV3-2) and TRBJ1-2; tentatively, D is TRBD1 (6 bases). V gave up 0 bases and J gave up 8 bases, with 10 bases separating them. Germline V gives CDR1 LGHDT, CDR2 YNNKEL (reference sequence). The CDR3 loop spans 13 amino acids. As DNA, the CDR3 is TGTGCCAGCAGCCAAGATCAAGGGGGAGGCTACACCTTC. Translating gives CASSQDQGGGYTF.

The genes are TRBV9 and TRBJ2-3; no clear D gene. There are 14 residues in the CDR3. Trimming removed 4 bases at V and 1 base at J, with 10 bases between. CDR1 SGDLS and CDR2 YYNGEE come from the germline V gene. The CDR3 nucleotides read TGTGCCAGCAGCCCCCTAACTGGCACAGATACGCAGTATTTT. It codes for CASSPLTGTDTQYF.

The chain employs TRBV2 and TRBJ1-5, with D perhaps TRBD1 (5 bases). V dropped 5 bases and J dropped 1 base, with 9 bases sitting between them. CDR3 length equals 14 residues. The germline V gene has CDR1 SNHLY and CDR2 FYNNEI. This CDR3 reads CASSLDRSNQPQHF. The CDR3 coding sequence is TGTGCCAGCAGTTTAGACAGAAGCAATCAGCCCCAGCATTTT.

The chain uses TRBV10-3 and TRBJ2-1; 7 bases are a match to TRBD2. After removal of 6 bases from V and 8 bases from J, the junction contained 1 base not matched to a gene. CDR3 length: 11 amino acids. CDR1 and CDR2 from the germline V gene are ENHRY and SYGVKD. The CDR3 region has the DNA TGTGCCATCAGGGGGGGGGATGAGCAGTTCTTC. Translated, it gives CAIRGGDEQFF.

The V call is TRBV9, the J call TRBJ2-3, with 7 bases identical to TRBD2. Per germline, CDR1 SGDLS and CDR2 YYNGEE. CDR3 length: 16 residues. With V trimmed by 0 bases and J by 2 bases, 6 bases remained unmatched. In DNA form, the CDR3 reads TGTGCCAGCAGCGTAGGTCTAGCGGTCTTCACAGATACGCAGTATTTT. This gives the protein CASSVGLAVFTDTQYF.

This CDR3 is CASSRLAGNNEQFF. The CDR3 nucleotides are TGTGCCAGCAGCCGTTTAGCGGGAAACAATGAGCAGTTCTTC. The chain carries TRBV7-6 and TRBJ2-1, with 8 bases matching TRBD2. This CDR3 has 14 residues. With 5 bases clipped from V and 5 bases from J, the junction kept 5 bases outside the gene matches. In germline, CDR1 is SGHVS, CDR2 FNYEAQ.

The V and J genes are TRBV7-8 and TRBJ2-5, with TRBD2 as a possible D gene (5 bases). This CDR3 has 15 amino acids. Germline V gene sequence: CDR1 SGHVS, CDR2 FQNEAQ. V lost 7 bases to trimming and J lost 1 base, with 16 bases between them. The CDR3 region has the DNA TGTGCCAGCACCTCCCACCCGCGGGCCCAAGAGACCCAGTACTTC. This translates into CASTSHPRAQETQYF.

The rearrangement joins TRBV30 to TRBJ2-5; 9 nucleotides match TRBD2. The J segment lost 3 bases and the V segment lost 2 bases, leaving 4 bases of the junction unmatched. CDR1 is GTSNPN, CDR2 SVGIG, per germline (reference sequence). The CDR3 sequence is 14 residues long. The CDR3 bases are TGTGCCTGGAGTCTGGGACTAGCTGAAGAGACCCAGTACTTC. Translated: CAWSLGLAEETQYF.

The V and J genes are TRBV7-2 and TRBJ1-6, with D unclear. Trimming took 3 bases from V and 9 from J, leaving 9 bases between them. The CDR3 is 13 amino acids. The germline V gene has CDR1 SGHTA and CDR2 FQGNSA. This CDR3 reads CASSLVQASPLHF. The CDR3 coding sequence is TGTGCCAGCAGCTTGGTTCAGGCTTCACCCCTCCACTTT.

The CDR3 region has the DNA TGTGCCAGCAGACAGGGGGCGAACTACAATGAGCAGTTCTTC. It specifies CASRQGANYNEQFF. The gene calls are TRBV6-5 and TRBJ2-1; 9 bases are shared with TRBD1. The CDR3 has 14 amino acids. V gave up 6 bases and J gave up 3 bases; unmatched junction bases: 3. Germline loops: CDR1 MNHEY, CDR2 SVGAGI.